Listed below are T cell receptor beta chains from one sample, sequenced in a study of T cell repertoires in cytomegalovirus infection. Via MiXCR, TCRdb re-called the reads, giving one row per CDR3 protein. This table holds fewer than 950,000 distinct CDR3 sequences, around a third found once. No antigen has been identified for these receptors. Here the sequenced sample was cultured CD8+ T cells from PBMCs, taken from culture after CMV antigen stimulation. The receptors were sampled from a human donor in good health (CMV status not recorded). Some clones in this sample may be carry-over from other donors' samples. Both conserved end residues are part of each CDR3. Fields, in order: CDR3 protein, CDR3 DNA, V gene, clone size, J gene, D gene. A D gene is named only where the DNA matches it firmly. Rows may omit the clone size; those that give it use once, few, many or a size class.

CDR3 protein: CASSRRDQETTNEKLFF; CDR3 DNA: TGCGCCAGCAGCCGCCGGGACCAGGAGACAACTAATGAAAAACTGTTTTTT; V gene: TRBV4-1; clone size: -; J gene: TRBJ1-4; D gene: -
CDR3 protein: CASSQGVLVETQYF; CDR3 DNA: TGTGCCAGCAGCCAGGGGGTTTTGGTAGAGACCCAGTACTTC; V gene: TRBV4-2; clone size: few; J gene: TRBJ2-5; D gene: -
CDR3 protein: CATWETASYEQYF; CDR3 DNA: TGTGCCACTTGGGAAACAGCCTCCTACGAGCAGTACTTC; V gene: TRBV10-3; clone size: -; J gene: TRBJ2-7; D gene: -
CDR3 protein: CASSQDSLLAVLTDTQYF; CDR3 DNA: TGTGCCAGCTCTCAAGATTCTCTACTAGCGGTACTCACAGATACGCAGTATTTT; V gene: TRBV18; clone size: -; J gene: TRBJ2-3; D gene: TRBD2
CDR3 protein: CASSLAVGETGELFF; CDR3 DNA: TGTGCCAGCAGCTTAGCGGTGGGGGAAACCGGGGAGCTGTTTTTT; V gene: TRBV7-2; clone size: many; J gene: TRBJ2-2; D gene: -
CDR3 protein: CASSGEGTQYF; CDR3 DNA: TGTGCCAGCAGCGGGGAGGGGACCCAGTACTTC; V gene: TRBV27; clone size: few; J gene: TRBJ2-5; D gene: TRBD2
CDR3 protein: CASSTKTSGGDRETQYF; CDR3 DNA: TGTGCCAGCAGCACGAAGACTAGCGGGGGGGATAGGGAGACCCAGTACTTC; V gene: TRBV9; clone size: -; J gene: TRBJ2-5; D gene: TRBD2
CDR3 protein: CASSLSYRLNYGYTF; CDR3 DNA: TGTGCCAGCAGTTTATCGTACAGATTGAACTATGGCTACACCTTC; V gene: TRBV27; clone size: few; J gene: TRBJ1-2; D gene: -
CDR3 protein: CASSLDLPQGKNEKLFF; CDR3 DNA: TGCGCCAGCAGCTTGGATCTTCCGCAGGGAAAAAATGAAAAACTGTTTTTT; V gene: TRBV5-1; clone size: -; J gene: TRBJ1-4; D gene: -
CDR3 protein: CASSSPDVRDGYTF; CDR3 DNA: TGTGCCAGCAGCAGCCCGGACGTCCGTGATGGCTACACCTTC; V gene: TRBV7-9; clone size: -; J gene: TRBJ1-2; D gene: -
CDR3 protein: CASSWIITDTQYF; CDR3 DNA: TGTGCCAGCAGTTGGATAATCACAGATACGCAGTATTTT; V gene: TRBV28; clone size: -; J gene: TRBJ2-3; D gene: -
CDR3 protein: CASSTRRSTDTQYF; CDR3 DNA: TGTGCCAGCAGTACCCGTCGCAGCACAGATACGCAGTATTTT; V gene: TRBV6-2/TRBV6-3; clone size: once; J gene: TRBJ2-3; D gene: -
CDR3 protein: CASSLRVSTAYNEQFF; CDR3 DNA: TGTGCCAGCAGCTTACGGGTTAGCACCGCCTACAATGAGCAGTTCTTC; V gene: TRBV7-9; clone size: -; J gene: TRBJ2-1; D gene: -
CDR3 protein: CASSFDRGPNTGELFF; CDR3 DNA: TGTGCCAGCAGTTTTGACAGGGGCCCGAACACCGGGGAGCTGTTTTTT; V gene: TRBV27; clone size: -; J gene: TRBJ2-2; D gene: TRBD1
CDR3 protein: CASSTGTALGSPLHF; CDR3 DNA: TGTGCCAGTAGTACCGGGACGGCTCTCGGGTCACCCCTCCACTTT; V gene: TRBV19; clone size: few; J gene: TRBJ1-6; D gene: -
CDR3 protein: CASSQQGVTGELFF; CDR3 DNA: TGTGCCAGCAGCCAACAGGGGGTAACCGGGGAGCTGTTTTTT; V gene: TRBV4-2; clone size: -; J gene: TRBJ2-2; D gene: TRBD1
CDR3 protein: CASGTVHTGELFF; CDR3 DNA: TGTGCCAGCGGGACAGTCCACACCGGGGAGCTGTTTTTT; V gene: TRBV6-9; clone size: -; J gene: TRBJ2-2; D gene: TRBD1
CDR3 protein: CASSEESVVTDIYEQYF; CDR3 DNA: TGTGCCAGCAGTGAAGAAAGTGTGGTGACTGATATCTACGAGCAGTACTTC; V gene: TRBV6-1; clone size: -; J gene: TRBJ2-7; D gene: -
CDR3 protein: CASSPSTGERGYTF; CDR3 DNA: TGCGCCAGCAGCCCCAGTACAGGGGAACGAGGCTACACCTTC; V gene: TRBV5-1; clone size: -; J gene: TRBJ1-2; D gene: TRBD1
CDR3 protein: CASRPGANYGYTF; CDR3 DNA: TGTGCCAGCCGACCGGGAGCTAACTATGGCTACACCTTC; V gene: TRBV6-6; clone size: many; J gene: TRBJ1-2; D gene: -
CDR3 protein: CATSDPKRGTYGYTF; CDR3 DNA: TGTGCCACCAGTGACCCTAAACGGGGAACCTATGGCTACACCTTC; V gene: TRBV24-1; clone size: few; J gene: TRBJ1-2; D gene: -
CDR3 protein: CASSEWRLAGGHKNTGELFF; CDR3 DNA: TGTGCCAGCAGTGAATGGCGACTAGCGGGGGGCCACAAGAACACCGGGGAGCTGTTTTTT; V gene: TRBV6-1; clone size: few; J gene: TRBJ2-2; D gene: TRBD2